This T cell receptor (beta chain) was captured by sequencing in a study of read filtering for tumor transcriptome and immune sequencing. Study-level background: RNA-seq yielded only about 80 to 1,400 TCR reads, IR-seq about 4.05 to 11 million. General observations from the study: Approximately 82% of IR-seq clonotypes had a single read, yet these held approximately 3.5% of reads.

This clonotype came up many times. The target antigen is unknown. From roughly 400 ng of RNA, a library with molecular barcoded alpha/delta and beta/gamma adaptors was made. Each CDR3 protein is one row after TCRdb ran MiXCR on the reads. Of over 80,000 distinct CDR3 sequences in the sample, 9% to 15% are singletons; the top ten hold 15%. Looked up from germline, CDR1 is GTSNPN and CDR2 is SVGIG (reference sequence). Trimming cost V 3 bases and J 7 bases, with 9 bases left between them. The CDR3 is made up of 12 amino acids. This sequence joins TRBV30 and TRBJ2-2, with D uncertain. The sequence was obtained from a donor at least 40 years old with multiple myeloma. Sequencing used a population of CD138-negative cells sorted from bone marrow. CDR3 loop: CAWRMSHGELFF. DNA of the CDR3: TGTGCCTGGAGAATGAGCCACGGGGAGCTGTTTTTT.